The 14 T cell receptor beta chains below all came from one sample that was sequenced in a study of T cell changes during pregnancy in multiple sclerosis. The repertoire was sequenced with immunoSEQ multiplex PCR; TCRdb's copy has only in-frame clones and lacks some. This sample has about 50,000 clones, with 90% found just once. This material consisted of peripheral blood, taken after pregnancy. These receptors were obtained from a female donor in good health, enrolled as a control in a pregnancy study.

The CDR3 here is CASSFGTGDNQPQHF. The CDR3 bases are TGTGCCAGCAGTTTCGGGACAGGGGACAATCAGCCCCAGCATTTT. The chain links TRBV27 to TRBJ1-5; 10 bases map to TRBD1. The CDR3 runs 15 residues. CDR1 and CDR2 (germline): MNHEY, SMNVEV (reference sequence). Trimming cost V 3 bases and J 3 bases; bases outside gene matches: 2.

The chain links TRBV7-9 to TRBJ1-6; the match to TRBD1 covers 8 bases. J lost 5 bases, V lost 5 bases, and 8 bases had no gene match. Germline CDR1 SEHNR, CDR2 FQNEAQ (reference sequence). This CDR3 spans 16 amino acids. CDR3 residues: CASSGSRGQDNSPLHF. The DNA for the CDR3 is TGTGCCAGCAGCGGTAGCCGGGGACAGGATAATTCACCCCTCCACTTT.

This clone is medium-sized in the sample. The chain employs TRBV5-5 and TRBJ1-1; TRBD1 might be the D (5 bases). Germline CDR1 SGHKS, CDR2 YYEKEE (reference sequence). Trimming removed 6 bases from V and 0 bases from J, with 12 bases in between. There are 14 residues in the CDR3. CDR3 nucleotide sequence: TGTGCCAGCACCGTGAGACAGATGAACACTGAAGCTTTCTTT. It yields the protein CASTVRQMNTEAFF.

V usage is TRBV5-6 and J usage is TRBJ2-7, with a tentative D call TRBD2 (6 bases). Germline V lookup: CDR1 SGHDT, CDR2 YYEEEE. This CDR3 region has 16 residues. V shed 4 bases and J shed 5 bases, with 22 bases lying between them. The CDR3 loop reads CASSLLPGPLANEQYF. In DNA, the CDR3 is TGTGCCAGCAGCCTCCTCCCGGGACCCCTAGCGAACGAGCAGTACTTC. Together with reference TRBV5-6 and TRBJ2-7, the CDR3 gives the full variable domain: DAGVTQSPTHLIKTRGQQVTLRCSPKSGHDTVSWYQQALGQGPQFIFQYYEEEERQRGNFPDRFSGHQFPNYSSELNVNALLLGDSALYLCASSLLPGPLANEQYFGPGTRLTVT.

The V call is TRBV28, the J call TRBJ2-1; TRBD2 matches 8 bases. Germline lookup yields CDR1 MDHEN and CDR2 SYDVKM. V shed 10 bases and J 2 bases; nucleotides not matched to a gene: 4. The CDR3 is made up of 13 amino acids. The CDR3 DNA reads TGTGCCACCTATAGCGGGGCCTACAATGAGCAGTTCTTC. As protein: CATYSGAYNEQFF.

The rearrangement links TRBV4-1 to TRBJ1-1, with D perhaps TRBD1 (6 bases). V shed 1 base and J shed 8 bases, with 8 bases lying between them. The length of the CDR3 is 12 residues. Per the germline V gene, CDR1 is MGHRA and CDR2 is YSYEKL. The CDR3 region has the DNA TGCGCCAGCAGCCAAGGGACAGACGAAGCTTTCTTT. This codes for CASSQGTDEAFF.

CDR3: CASSDSPSGANTGELFF. Here the CDR3 DNA reads TGTGCCAGCAGTGACTCCCCTAGCGGGGCGAACACCGGGGAGCTGTTTTTT. The chain is built from TRBV6-4 and TRBJ2-2; TRBD2 matches at 9 bases. Germline V gene sequence: CDR1 MRHNA, CDR2 SNTAGT. This CDR3 region has 17 residues. V lost 0 bases and J lost 0; bases outside the gene matches: 2.

V is TRBV9 and J is TRBJ2-5; no reliable D call. CDR1 and CDR2 from the germline V gene are SGDLS and YYNGEE. The V end was cut by 7 bases, the J end by 2 bases, with 12 bases between. The CDR3 spans 13 residues. CDR3 protein: CASSEVGQETQYF. The DNA for the CDR3 is TGTGCCAGCTCTGAGGTCGGACAAGAGACCCAGTACTTC.

J is TRBJ2-1 and V is TRBV9; 9 nucleotides match TRBD2. Per germline, CDR1 SGDLS and CDR2 YYNGEE. Trimming removed 3 bases from V and 3 bases from J; junction bases left unmatched: 7. This CDR3 region has 16 residues. CDR3 sequence reads: CASSDSAGGFYNEQFF. For the CDR3, the DNA is TGTGCCAGCAGCGACTCCGCGGGAGGGTTCTACAATGAGCAGTTCTTC.

DNA of the CDR3: TGTGCCAGCAGTGACTCGAGTCTAGCGGGAAGCGGGGAGCTGTTTTTT. Translation gives CASSDSSLAGSGELFF. The chain uses TRBV6-4 and TRBJ2-2, with 9 bases lining up with TRBD2. Germline trimming cut 0 bases from V and 7 bases from J; bases unmatched to any gene: 6. The CDR3 is 16 residues long. Germline V gene sequence: CDR1 MRHNA, CDR2 SNTAGT.

The chain carries TRBV9 and TRBJ2-7; the match to TRBD2 covers 8 bases. This CDR3 comprises 15 residues. Germline trimming cut 1 base from V and 5 bases from J; bases unmatched to any gene: 8. Looked up from germline, CDR1 is SGDLS and CDR2 is YYNGEE. CDR3 in DNA: TGTGCCAGCAGCGTAACCGCGGGAGGCACCGACGAGCAGTACTTC. It codes for CASSVTAGGTDEQYF.

The chain has TRBV4-2 and TRBJ2-2; 13 bases are a match to TRBD2. This CDR3 contains 17 residues. Germline assignment: CDR1 LGHNA and CDR2 YNFKEQ. J was trimmed by 1 base and V by 1 base; bases with no gene match: 0. The DNA for the CDR3 is TGTGCCAGCAGCCAAGGGACTAGCGGGAGGAACACCGGGGAGCTGTTTTTT. As protein: CASSQGTSGRNTGELFF.

The chain employs TRBV18 and TRBJ2-1; possible D gene TRBD1, 5 bases. V lost 2 bases and J 8 bases, leaving 7 bases between the germline ends. This CDR3 comprises 12 residues. The germline V gene encodes CDR1 KGHSH and CDR2 LQKENI. CDR3 DNA sequence: TGTGCCAGCTCACCAGCACAGGATGAGCAGTTCTTC. Its translation is CASSPAQDEQFF.

The rearrangement links TRBV28 to TRBJ1-1; a possible D gene is TRBD1 (5 bases). The length of the CDR3 is 16 residues. Looked up from germline, CDR1 is MDHEN and CDR2 is SYDVKM. V lost 4 bases to trimming and J lost 0 bases, with 15 bases between them. The CDR3 region is CASSSPGGSMNTEAFF. The CDR3 DNA reads as TGTGCCAGCAGTTCCCCCGGGGGGTCGATGAACACTGAAGCTTTCTTT.